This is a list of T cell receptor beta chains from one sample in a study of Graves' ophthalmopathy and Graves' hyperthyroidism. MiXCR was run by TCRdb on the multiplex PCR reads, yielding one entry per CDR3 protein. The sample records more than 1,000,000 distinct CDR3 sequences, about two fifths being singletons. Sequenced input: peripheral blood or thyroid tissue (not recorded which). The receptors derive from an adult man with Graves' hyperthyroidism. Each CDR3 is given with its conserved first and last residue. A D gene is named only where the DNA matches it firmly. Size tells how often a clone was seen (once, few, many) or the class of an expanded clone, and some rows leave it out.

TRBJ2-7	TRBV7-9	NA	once	CATSREAGNYEQYF	TGTGCCACCAGCAGAGAAGCTGGGAACTACGAGCAGTACTTC
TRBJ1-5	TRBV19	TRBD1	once	CASSIGDRGYQPQHF	TGTGCCAGTAGTATAGGGGACAGGGGGTATCAGCCCCAGCATTTT
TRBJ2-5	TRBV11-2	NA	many	CASSLLLPGETQYF	TGTGCCAGCAGCCTCCTCCTGCCCGGGGAGACCCAGTACTTC
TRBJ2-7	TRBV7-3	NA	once	CASSLGAGELYF	TGTGCCAGCAGCCTGGGGGCCGGGGAGCTGTACTTC
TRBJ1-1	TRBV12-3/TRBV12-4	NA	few	CASRRTVIVNTEAFF	TGTGCCAGCAGACGGACAGTGATAGTGAACACTGAAGCTTTCTTT
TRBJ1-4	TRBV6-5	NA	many	CASSYVRVGKLFF	TGTGCCAGCAGTTATGTACGGGTGGGAAAACTGTTTTTT
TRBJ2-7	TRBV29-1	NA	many	CSVVDGRDGEQYF	TGCAGCGTTGTTGACGGGAGAGACGGCGAGCAGTACTTC
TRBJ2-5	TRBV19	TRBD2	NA	CASSIPRLAGGRQETQYF	TGTGCCAGTAGTATTCCTCGACTAGCGGGGGGGAGACAAGAGACCCAGTACTTC
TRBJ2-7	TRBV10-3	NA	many	CAILPQGGDEQYF	TGTGCCATCCTCCCCCAGGGAGGCGACGAGCAGTACTTC
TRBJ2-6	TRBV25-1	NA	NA	CASSESTGSGANVLTF	TGTGCCAGCAGTGAGAGTACAGGGTCTGGGGCCAACGTCCTGACTTTC
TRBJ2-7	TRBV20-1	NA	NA	CSAADTYEQYF	TGCAGTGCCGCGGATACCTACGAGCAGTACTTC
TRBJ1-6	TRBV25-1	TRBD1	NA	CASSATRQGSLRNSPLHF	TGTGCCAGCAGTGCTACTAGACAGGGCTCGCTAAGAAATTCACCCCTCCACTTT
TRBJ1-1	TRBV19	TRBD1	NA	CAGSLQGSAEAFF	TGTGCCGGTAGCTTACAGGGGAGCGCTGAAGCTTTCTTT
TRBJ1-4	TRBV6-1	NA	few	CASNSAGSKGPNEKLFF	TGTGCCAGCAATTCGGCAGGGTCAAAAGGGCCTAATGAAAAACTGTTTTTT
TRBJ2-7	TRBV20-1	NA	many	CSAGRTYEQYF	TGCAGTGCAGGGCGGACTTACGAGCAGTACTTC
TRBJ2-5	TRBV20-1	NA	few	CSATQGKETQYF	TGCAGTGCTACCCAGGGGAAAGAGACCCAGTACTTC
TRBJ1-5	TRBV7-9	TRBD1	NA	CASSYGTGVVQPQHF	TGTGCCAGCAGCTACGGGACAGGGGTGGTTCAGCCCCAGCATTTT
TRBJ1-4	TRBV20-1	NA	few	CSASGVQPEGEKLFF	TGCAGTGCTAGTGGGGTCCAACCGGAGGGTGAAAAACTGTTTTTT
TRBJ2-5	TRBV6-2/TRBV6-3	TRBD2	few	CASSPSGRMETQYF	TGTGCCAGCAGTCCTAGCGGGCGGATGGAGACCCAGTACTTC
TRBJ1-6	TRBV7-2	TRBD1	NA	CASRDRGDSNSPLHF	TGTGCCAGCAGAGACAGGGGGGACAGTAATTCACCCCTCCACTTT
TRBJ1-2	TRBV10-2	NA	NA	CASSEHVPYGYTF	TGCGCCAGCAGTGAGCACGTCCCCTATGGCTACACCTTC
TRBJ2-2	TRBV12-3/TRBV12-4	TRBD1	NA	CASKGGQGSGTGELFF	TGTGCCAGCAAGGGCGGACAGGGGTCGGGCACCGGGGAGCTGTTTTTT
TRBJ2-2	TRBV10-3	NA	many	CAISRTEGELFF	TGTGCCATCAGTCGCACCGAGGGGGAGCTGTTTTTT
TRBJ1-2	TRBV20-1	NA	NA	CSADARGENYGYTF	TGCAGTGCCGATGCTCGAGGGGAGAACTATGGCTACACCTTC
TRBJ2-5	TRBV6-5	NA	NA	CASTPEKRGTQYF	TGTGCCAGCACCCCGGAAAAAAGGGGGACCCAGTACTTC
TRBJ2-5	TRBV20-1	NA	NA	CSAGRQDPQETQYF	TGCAGTGCTGGGAGACAGGACCCCCAAGAGACCCAGTACTTC
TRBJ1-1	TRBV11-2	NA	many	CASSLDLGGTAEAFF	TGTGCCAGCAGCTTAGATCTTGGGGGAACCGCTGAAGCTTTCTTT
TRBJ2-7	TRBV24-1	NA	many	CATSDLRLGHSSYEQYF	TGTGCCACCAGTGATTTGCGCTTGGGACACTCGTCCTACGAGCAGTACTTC
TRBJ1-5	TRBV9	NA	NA	CASSLPGVGNQPQHF	TGTGCCAGCAGCCTTCCAGGGGTAGGCAATCAGCCCCAGCATTTT
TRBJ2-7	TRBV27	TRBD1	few	CASSRDRREQYF	TGTGCCAGCAGCCGGGACAGGCGCGAGCAGTACTTC
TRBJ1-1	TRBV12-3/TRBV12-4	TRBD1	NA	CASSSLRDRLPNTEAFF	TGTGCCAGCAGTTCGTTACGGGACAGGCTTCCGAACACTGAAGCTTTCTTT
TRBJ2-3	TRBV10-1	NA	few	CAGYHVGPDTQYF	TGCGCCGGATACCATGTGGGGCCAGATACGCAGTATTTT
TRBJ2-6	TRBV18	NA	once	CASSPLQGEGANVLTF	TGTGCCAGCTCACCTCTACAGGGTGAAGGGGCCAACGTCCTGACTTTC
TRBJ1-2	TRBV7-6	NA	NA	CASREDRFGYTF	TGTGCCAGCAGAGAAGACAGGTTTGGCTACACCTTC
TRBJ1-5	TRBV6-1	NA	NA	CASSGDRRNQPQHF	TGTGCCAGCAGTGGAGACAGGAGGAATCAGCCCCAGCATTTT
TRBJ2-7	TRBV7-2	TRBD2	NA	CASSALAGGTSEQYF	TGTGCCAGCAGCGCCCTAGCGGGAGGGACCTCCGAGCAGTACTTC
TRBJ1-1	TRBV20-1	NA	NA	CSARWAGVNTEAFF	TGCAGTGCTAGATGGGCGGGGGTGAACACTGAAGCTTTCTTT
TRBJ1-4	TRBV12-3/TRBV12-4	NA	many	CASSLTEITGLFF	TGTGCCAGCAGTTTGACAGAGATCACGGGACTGTTTTTT
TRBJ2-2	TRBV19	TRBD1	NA	CASSPLRDSSSGELFF	TGTGCCAGTAGCCCCCTCCGGGACAGTTCTTCCGGGGAGCTGTTTTTT
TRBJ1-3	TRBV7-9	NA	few	CASSLEGRTLRNTIYF	TGTGCCAGCAGCTTAGAAGGCAGGACGCTACGAAACACCATATATTTT
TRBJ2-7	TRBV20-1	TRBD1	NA	CSVSGQRGGYEQYF	TGCAGTGTCTCGGGACAGAGGGGCGGCTATGAGCAGTACTTC